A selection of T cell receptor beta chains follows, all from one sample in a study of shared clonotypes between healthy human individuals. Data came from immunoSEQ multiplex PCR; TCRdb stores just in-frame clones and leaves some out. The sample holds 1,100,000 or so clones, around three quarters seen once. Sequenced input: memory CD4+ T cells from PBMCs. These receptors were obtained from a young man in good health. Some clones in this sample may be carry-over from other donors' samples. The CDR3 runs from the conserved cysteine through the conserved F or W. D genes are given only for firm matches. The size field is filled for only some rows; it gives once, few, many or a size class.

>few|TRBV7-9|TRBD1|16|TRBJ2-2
TGTGCCAGCAGCTTAGTGGGGACAGGGGATACCGGGGAGCTGTTTTTT
CASSLVGTGDTGELFF
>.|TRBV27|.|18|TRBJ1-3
TGTGCCAGTCTTCCCCGGGGCCTCCGTCGGGTCACTGGAAACACCATATATTTT
CASLPRGLRRVTGNTIYF
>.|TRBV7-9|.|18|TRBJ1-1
TGTGCCAGCAGCTTGACCCTGTCCAGGGGCGCCTGGTACACTGAAGCTTTCTTT
CASSLTLSRGAWYTEAFF
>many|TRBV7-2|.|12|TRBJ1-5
TGTGCCAGCAGTGGGGGCAATCAGCCCCAGCATTTT
CASSGGNQPQHF
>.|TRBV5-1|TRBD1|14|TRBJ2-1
TGCGCCAGCAGTTTGACAGGGGGCGCGAATGAGCAGTTCTTC
CASSLTGGANEQFF
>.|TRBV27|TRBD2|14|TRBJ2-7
TGTGCCAGCAGTAGACTAGCGGGGCCCTACGAGCAGTACTTC
CASSRLAGPYEQYF
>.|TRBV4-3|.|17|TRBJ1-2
TGCGCCAGCAGCCAAGACGCCGGGCCCTGGGGTTCCTCTGGCTACACCTTC
CASSQDAGPWGSSGYTF
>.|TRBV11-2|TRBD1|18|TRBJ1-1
TGTGCCAGCAGCTTAGTCCCGGGACAGGGGGGGAGGAACACTGAAGCTTTCTTT
CASSLVPGQGGRNTEAFF
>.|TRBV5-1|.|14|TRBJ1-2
TGCGCCAGCAGCCTAGACGGGACTGAGGCTGGCTACACCTTC
CASSLDGTEAGYTF
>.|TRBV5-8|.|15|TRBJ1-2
TGTGCCAGCAGCTTGGTTGGGGACAACCTCTATGGCTACACCTTC
CASSLVGDNLYGYTF
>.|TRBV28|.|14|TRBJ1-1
TGTGCCAGCACCCTTGGGCAGAGGAACACTGAAGCTTTCTTT
CASTLGQRNTEAFF
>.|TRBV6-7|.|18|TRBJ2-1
TGTGCCAGCAGTTACAGTTACTGTGCCGGGAGAATCTACAATGAGCAGTTCTTC
CASSYSYCAGRIYNEQFF
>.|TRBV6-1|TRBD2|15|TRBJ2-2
TGTGCCAGCAACCTAGCGGGGGATAACACCGGGGAGCTGTTTTTT
CASNLAGDNTGELFF
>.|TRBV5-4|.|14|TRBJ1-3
TGTGCCAGCAGCTTGGCCGGACGGAAGGACACCATATATTTT
CASSLAGRKDTIYF
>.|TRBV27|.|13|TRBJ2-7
TGTGCCAGTACTATACGATTAGGGTTCGAGCAGTACTTC
CASTIRLGFEQYF
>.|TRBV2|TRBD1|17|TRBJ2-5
TGTGCCAGCAGCAGGGACAGGGGAAACAAATACGGAGAGACCCAGTACTTC
CASSRDRGNKYGETQYF
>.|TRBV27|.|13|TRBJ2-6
TGTGCCAGCAGACCCAATGGGGCCAACGTCCTGACTTTC
CASRPNGANVLTF
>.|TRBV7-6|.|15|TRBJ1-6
TGTGCCAGCAGCCAAGACAGATACTATAATTCACCCCTCCACTTT
CASSQDRYYNSPLHF
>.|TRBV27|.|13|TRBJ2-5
TGTGCCAGCAGTTTGTTCAGCGCGGAGACCCAGTACTTC
CASSLFSAETQYF
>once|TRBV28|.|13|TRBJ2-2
TGTGCCAGCAGTTACCTTAACACCGGGGAGCTGTTTTTT
CASSYLNTGELFF
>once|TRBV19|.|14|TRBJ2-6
TGTGCCAGCAGAACGACCTCTGGGGCCAACGTCCTGACTTTC
CASRTTSGANVLTF
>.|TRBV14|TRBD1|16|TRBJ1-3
TGTGCCAGCAGCCGGGGACAGGGGATTACTGGAAACACCATATATTTT
CASSRGQGITGNTIYF
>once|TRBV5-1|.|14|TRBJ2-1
TGCGCCAGCAGCTTGGTAACCAGATACAATGAGCAGTTCTTC
CASSLVTRYNEQFF